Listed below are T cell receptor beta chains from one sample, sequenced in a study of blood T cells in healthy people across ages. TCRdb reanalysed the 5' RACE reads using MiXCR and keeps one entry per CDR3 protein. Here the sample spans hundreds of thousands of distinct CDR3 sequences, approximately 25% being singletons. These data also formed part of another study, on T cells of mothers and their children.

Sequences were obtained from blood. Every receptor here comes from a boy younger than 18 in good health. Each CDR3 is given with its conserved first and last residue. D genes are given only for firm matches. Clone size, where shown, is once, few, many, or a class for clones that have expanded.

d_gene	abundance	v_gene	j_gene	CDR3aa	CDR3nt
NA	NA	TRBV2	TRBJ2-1	CASLLGYEQFF	TGTGCCAGCCTCCTCGGGTATGAGCAGTTCTTC
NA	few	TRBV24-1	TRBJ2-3	CATSDTSTDTQYF	TGTGCCACCAGTGATACTAGCACAGATACGCAGTATTTT
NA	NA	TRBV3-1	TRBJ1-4	CASSQVGQTNERLFF	TGTGCCAGCAGCCAAGTCGGACAGACTAATGAAAGACTGTTTTTT
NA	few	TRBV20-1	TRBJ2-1	CSAPDYPLSNEQFF	TGCAGTGCGCCTGACTACCCCCTCTCCAATGAGCAGTTCTTC
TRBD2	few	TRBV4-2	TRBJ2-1	CASSQVLAGEVEQFF	TGTGCCAGCAGCCAAGTGCTAGCGGGAGAGGTTGAGCAGTTCTTC
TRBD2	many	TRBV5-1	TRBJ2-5	CASSRSGDGKEQYF	TGCGCCAGCAGCCGAAGCGGGGACGGGAAGGAGCAGTACTTC
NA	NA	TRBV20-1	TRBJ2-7	CSGADSTYEQYF	TGCAGTGGCGCGGACTCGACCTACGAGCAGTACTTC
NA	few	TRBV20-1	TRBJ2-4	CSASPEALLGIQYF	TGCAGTGCTAGCCCGGAGGCCCTTTTGGGCATTCAGTACTTC
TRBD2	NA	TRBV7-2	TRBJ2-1	CASSLRLADLQFF	TGTGCCAGCAGCTTGCGACTAGCGGACTTGCAGTTCTTC
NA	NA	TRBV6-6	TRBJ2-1	CASSSEIWEQFF	TGTGCCAGCAGTTCTGAGATCTGGGAGCAGTTCTTC
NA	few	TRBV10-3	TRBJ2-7	CAISESHSLTEAYEQYF	TGTGCCATCAGTGAGTCACATAGTCTAACAGAAGCCTACGAGCAGTACTTC
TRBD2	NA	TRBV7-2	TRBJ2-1	CASSLGAGVSYNEQFF	TGTGCCAGCAGCTTAGGGGCGGGAGTATCCTACAATGAGCAGTTCTTC
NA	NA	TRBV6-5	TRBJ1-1	CASSSRGKATEAFF	TGTGCCAGCAGTTCCAGGGGCAAGGCAACTGAAGCTTTCTTT
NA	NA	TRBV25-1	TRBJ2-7	CASSWTSYEQYF	TGTGCCAGCAGTTGGACATCTTACGAGCAGTACTTC
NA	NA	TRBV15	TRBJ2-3	CATSGDPDTQYF	TGTGCCACCAGCGGGGATCCAGATACGCAGTATTTT
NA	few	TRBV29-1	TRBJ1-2	CSVGRGYGYTF	TGCAGCGTTGGCAGGGGCTATGGCTACACCTTC
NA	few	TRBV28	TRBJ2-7	CASSDSRLGEQYF	TGTGCCAGCAGCGACAGCCGCTTGGGCGAGCAGTACTTC
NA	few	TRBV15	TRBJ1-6	CATSREPGGSPLHF	TGTGCCACCAGCAGAGAGCCGGGAGGTTCACCCCTCCACTTT
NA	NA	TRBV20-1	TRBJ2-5	CSATTLETQYF	TGCAGTGCCACTACATTGGAGACCCAGTACTTC
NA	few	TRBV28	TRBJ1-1	CASTIQGGNTEAFF	TGTGCCAGCACTATACAAGGGGGGAACACTGAAGCTTTCTTT
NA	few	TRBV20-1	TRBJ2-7	CSAHNSGTPSYEQYF	TGCAGTGCCCACAATTCCGGGACACCTTCCTACGAGCAGTACTTC
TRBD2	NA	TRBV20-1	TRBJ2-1	CSAPYWGTSVNNEQFF	TGCAGTGCTCCGTACTGGGGGACTAGCGTCAACAATGAGCAGTTCTTC
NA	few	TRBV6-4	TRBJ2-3	CASSEGAVPSSAQYF	TGTGCCAGCAGTGAAGGGGCAGTCCCCTCTTCAGCGCAGTATTTT